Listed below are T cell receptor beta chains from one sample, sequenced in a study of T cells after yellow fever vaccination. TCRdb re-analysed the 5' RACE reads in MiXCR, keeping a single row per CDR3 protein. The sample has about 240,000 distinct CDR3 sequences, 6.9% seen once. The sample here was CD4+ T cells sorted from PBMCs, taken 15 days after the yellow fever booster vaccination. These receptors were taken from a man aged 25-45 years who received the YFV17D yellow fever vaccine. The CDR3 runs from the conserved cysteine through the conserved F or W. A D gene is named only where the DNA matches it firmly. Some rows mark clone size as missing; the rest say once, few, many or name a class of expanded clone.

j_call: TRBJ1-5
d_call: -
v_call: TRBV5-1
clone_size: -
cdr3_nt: TGCGCCAGCACCTTCCGACGGTACCAGCCCCAGCATTTT
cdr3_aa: CASTFRRYQPQHF

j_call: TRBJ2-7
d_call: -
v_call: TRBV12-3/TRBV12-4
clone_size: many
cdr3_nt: TGTGCCAGCAGCCCCCCCCGGGGCACCTACGAGCAGTACTTC
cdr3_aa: CASSPPRGTYEQYF

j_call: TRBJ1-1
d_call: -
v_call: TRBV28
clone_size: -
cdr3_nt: TGTGGGGTCCGATCGAACACTGAAGCTTTCTTT
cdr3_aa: CGVRSNTEAFF

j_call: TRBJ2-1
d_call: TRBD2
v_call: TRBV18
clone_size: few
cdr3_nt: TGTGCCAGCTCTACTTCTCTAGCGGGAGCCGGTGGTGAGCAGTTCTTC
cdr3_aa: CASSTSLAGAGGEQFF

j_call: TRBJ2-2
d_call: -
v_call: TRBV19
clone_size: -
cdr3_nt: TGTGCCAGTAGTAACTCCAGGGCTACCGGGGAGCTGTTTTTT
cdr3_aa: CASSNSRATGELFF

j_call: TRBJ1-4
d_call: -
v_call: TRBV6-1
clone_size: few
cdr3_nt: TGTGCCAGCAAATTGGACAGATCCCTCACAAAACTGTTTTTT
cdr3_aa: CASKLDRSLTKLFF

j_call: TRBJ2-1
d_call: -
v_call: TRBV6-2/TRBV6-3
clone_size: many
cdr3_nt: TGTGCCAGCAGCTCTGCCCCCGGTTACAATGAGCAGTTCTTC
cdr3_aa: CASSSAPGYNEQFF

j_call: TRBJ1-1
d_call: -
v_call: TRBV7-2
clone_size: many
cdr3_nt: TGTGCCAGCAGCTTAGAGCTGAACACTGAAGCTTTCTTT
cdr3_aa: CASSLELNTEAFF

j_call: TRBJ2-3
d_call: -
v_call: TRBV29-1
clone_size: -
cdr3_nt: TGCAGCGTTGCTTACACCCCCGCAGATACGCAGTATTTT
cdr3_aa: CSVAYTPADTQYF

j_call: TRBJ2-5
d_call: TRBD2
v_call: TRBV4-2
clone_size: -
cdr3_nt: TGTGCCAGCAGCCAAGAACTAGCGCAAGAGACCCAGTACTTC
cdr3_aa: CASSQELAQETQYF

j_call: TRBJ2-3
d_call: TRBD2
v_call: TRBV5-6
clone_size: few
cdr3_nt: TGTGCCAGCAGCTTGTACTCCGGGACTAGCGGTAGCACAGATACGCAGTATTTT
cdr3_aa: CASSLYSGTSGSTDTQYF

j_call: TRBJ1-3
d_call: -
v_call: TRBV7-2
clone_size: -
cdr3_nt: TGTGCCAGCAGCCCACCGGGACGGATGGGAAACACCATATATTTT
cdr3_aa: CASSPPGRMGNTIYF

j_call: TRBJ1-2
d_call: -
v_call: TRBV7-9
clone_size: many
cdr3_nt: TGTGCCAGCAGCTTAGTTGCAGGCGCCGGCTATGGCTACACCTTC
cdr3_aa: CASSLVAGAGYGYTF

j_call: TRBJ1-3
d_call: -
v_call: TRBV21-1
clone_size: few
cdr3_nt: TGTGCCAGCAGCACGCCACAGGCAAGCCGGGACACCATATATTTT
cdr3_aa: CASSTPQASRDTIYF

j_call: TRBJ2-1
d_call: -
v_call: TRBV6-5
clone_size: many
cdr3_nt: TGTGCCAGCAGTTCTCGGTCCCCCCTGACGGATTTGGAGCAGTTCTTC
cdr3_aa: CASSSRSPLTDLEQFF

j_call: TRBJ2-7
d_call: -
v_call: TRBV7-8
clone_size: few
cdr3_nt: TGTGCCAGCAGCTTAGGCATTGGCGACTACGAGCAGTACTTC
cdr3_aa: CASSLGIGDYEQYF

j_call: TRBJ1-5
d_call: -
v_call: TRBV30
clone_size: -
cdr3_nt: TGTGCCTGGAGTGGACAGGTTTATCAGCCCCAGCATTTT
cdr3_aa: CAWSGQVYQPQHF

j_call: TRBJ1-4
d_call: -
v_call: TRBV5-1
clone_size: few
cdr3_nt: TGCGCCAGCAGCCCAGGACAAGGCGGAATACTGTTTTTT
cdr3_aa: CASSPGQGGILFF

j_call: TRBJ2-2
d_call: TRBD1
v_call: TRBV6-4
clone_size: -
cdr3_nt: TGTGCCAGCAGTGCCCGGACAGGGCCCACCGGGGAGCTGTTTTTT
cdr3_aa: CASSARTGPTGELFF

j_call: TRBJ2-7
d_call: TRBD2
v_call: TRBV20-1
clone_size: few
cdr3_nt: TGCAGTGCTGCGGGGGGGTCGGCCTACGAGCAGTACTTC
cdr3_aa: CSAAGGSAYEQYF

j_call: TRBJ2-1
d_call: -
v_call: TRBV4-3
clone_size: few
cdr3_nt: TGCGCCAGCAGCCCCACCCCGAGCTCCTACAATGAGCAGTTCTTC
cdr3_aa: CASSPTPSSYNEQFF

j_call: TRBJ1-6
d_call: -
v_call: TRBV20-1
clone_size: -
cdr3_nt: TGCAGTGCTACCCCCCCCAGGTTGACCCTCCACTTT
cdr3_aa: CSATPPRLTLHF